This paragraph reports one T cell receptor (beta chain). The data were taken from a study of cytomegalovirus exposure and HLA in healthy donors. Germline loops: CDR1 MNHEY, CDR2 SVGAGI. V lost 0 bases and J lost 12; bases outside the gene matches: 8. This CDR3 comprises 14 residues. The PCR ran on 60 Vbeta and 13 Jbeta primers. Sequenced by immunoSEQ multiplex PCR; TCRdb stores in-frame clones only, minus some. This table has about 120,000 clones, 80% appearing once. The sequenced material came from PBMCs. This receptor was obtained from a male donor in good health and CMV-seronegative. The chain has TRBV6-5 and TRBJ2-1; 7 bases line up with TRBD1. The CDR3 spells CASSYSGTATRQFF. The CDR3 nucleotides are TGTGCCAGCAGTTACTCCGGGACAGCCACACGGCAGTTCTTC.